Presented here are 5 T cell receptor beta chains from one specimen sequenced in a study of identifying expanded T cells in peripheral blood. Repertoires were generated with immunoSEQ multiplex PCR, while TCRdb's copy carries only in-frame clones and drops some. Altogether approximately 59,000 clones are present, approximately 89% being singletons, with the ten largest covering roughly 3.5%. The sample was blood. The receptor source for this set is a person aged 18 to 75 in good health.

The J gene is TRBJ1-5, the V gene TRBV11-3, with 7 bases aligning to TRBD1. Trimming at V came to 5 bases and at J to 8 bases, leaving 21 bases not matched to a gene. Germline V gene lookup returns CDR1 SGHNT and CDR2 YENEEA. CDR3 length equals 18 residues. The CDR3 is CASSPYSGGGGGLKPQHF. CDR3 nucleotide sequence: TGTGCCAGCAGCCCGTATTCAGGGGGAGGGGGCGGCTTGAAGCCCCAGCATTTT. Full variable domain (missing parts from reference TRBV11-3 and TRBJ1-5): EAGVVQSPRYKIIEKKQPVAFWCNPISGHNTLYWYLQNLGQGPELLIRYENEEAVDDSQLPKDRFSAERLKGVDSTLKIQPAELGDSAVYLCASSPYSGGGGGLKPQHFGDGTRLSIL.

This rearrangement joins TRBV2 to TRBJ1-5; D unresolved. V lost 3 bases and J lost 4, with 4 bases in between. In germline, CDR1 is SNHLY, CDR2 FYNNEI. The CDR3 has 12 residues. CDR3 DNA: TGTGCCAGCAGTGATTGGAATCAGCCCCAGCATTTT. It specifies CASSDWNQPQHF.

The CDR3 DNA follows: TGTGCCAGCAGCTTAAACCGGGACAGGGCCACAGATACGCAGTATTTT. Translation gives CASSLNRDRATDTQYF. V and J are TRBV11-2 and TRBJ2-3, with 9 bases fitting TRBD1. Germline V CDR1 and CDR2: SGHAT, FQNNGV. This CDR3 region has 16 residues. V was pared by 2 bases and J by 2 bases, with 5 bases of the junction left unmatched.

The chain employs TRBV4-3 and TRBJ2-1, with 10 bases aligning to TRBD2. CDR3 size: 16 residues. Germline V CDR1 and CDR2: LGHNA, YSLEER. Unmatched junction bases numbered 7, after V lost 1 base and J lost 7 bases. This chain's CDR3 is CASSQGTSGWENEQFF. CDR3 in DNA: TGCGCCAGCAGCCAAGGGACTAGCGGTTGGGAGAATGAGCAGTTCTTC.

This rearrangement joins TRBV7-3 to TRBJ1-2; unclear D gene. The V and J ends lost 1 base and 10 bases respectively, with 13 bases between them. The CDR3 extends over 13 amino acids. CDR1 and CDR2 (germline): SGHTA, FQGTGA. CDR3 in DNA: TGTGCCAGCAGCTTAATAGGGCAGCCCCCCTACACCTTC. The encoded protein is CASSLIGQPPYTF.